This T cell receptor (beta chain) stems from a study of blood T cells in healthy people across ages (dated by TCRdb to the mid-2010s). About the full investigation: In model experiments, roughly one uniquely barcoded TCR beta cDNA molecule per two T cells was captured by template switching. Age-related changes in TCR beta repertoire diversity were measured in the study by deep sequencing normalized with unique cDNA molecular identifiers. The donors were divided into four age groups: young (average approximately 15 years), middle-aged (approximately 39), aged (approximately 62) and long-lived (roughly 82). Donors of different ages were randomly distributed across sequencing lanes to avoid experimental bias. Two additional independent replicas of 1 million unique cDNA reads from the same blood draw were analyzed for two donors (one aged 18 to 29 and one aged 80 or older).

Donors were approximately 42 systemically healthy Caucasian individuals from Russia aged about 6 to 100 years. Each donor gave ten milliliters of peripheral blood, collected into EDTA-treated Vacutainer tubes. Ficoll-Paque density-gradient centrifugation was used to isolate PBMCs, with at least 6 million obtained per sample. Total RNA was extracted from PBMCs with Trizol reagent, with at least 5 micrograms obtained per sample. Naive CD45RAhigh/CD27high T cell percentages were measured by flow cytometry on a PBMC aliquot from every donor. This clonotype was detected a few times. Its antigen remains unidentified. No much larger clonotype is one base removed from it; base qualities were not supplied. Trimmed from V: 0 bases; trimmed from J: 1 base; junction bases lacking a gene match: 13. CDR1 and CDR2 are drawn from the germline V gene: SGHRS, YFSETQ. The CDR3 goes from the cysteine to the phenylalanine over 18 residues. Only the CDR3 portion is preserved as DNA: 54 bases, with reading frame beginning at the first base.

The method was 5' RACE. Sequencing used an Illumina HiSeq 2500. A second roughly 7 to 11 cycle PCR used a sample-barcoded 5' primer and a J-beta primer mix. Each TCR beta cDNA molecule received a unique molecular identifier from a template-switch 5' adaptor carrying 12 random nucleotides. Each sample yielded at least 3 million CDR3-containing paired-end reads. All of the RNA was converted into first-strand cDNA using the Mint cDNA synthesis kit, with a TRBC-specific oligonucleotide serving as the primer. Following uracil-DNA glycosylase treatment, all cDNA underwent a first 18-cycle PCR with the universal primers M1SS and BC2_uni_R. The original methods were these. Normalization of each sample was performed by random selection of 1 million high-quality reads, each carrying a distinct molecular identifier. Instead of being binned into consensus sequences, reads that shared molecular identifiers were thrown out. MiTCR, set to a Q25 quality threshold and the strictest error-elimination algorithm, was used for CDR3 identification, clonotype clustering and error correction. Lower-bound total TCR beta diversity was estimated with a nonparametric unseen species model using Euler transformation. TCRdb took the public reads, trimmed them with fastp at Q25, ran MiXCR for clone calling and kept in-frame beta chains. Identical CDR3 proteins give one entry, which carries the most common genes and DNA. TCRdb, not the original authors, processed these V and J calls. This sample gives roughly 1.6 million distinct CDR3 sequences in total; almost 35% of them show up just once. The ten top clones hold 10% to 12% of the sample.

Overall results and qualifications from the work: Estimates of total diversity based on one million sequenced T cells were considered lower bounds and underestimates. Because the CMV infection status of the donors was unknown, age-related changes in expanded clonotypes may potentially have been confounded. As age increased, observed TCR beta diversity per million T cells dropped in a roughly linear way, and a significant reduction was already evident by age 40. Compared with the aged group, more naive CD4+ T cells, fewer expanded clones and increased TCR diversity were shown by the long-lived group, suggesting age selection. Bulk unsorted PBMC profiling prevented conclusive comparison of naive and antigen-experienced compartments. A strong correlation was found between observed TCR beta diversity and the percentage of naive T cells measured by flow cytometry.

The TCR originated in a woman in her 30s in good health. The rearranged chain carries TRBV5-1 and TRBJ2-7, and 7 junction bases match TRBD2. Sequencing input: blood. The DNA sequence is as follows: TGCGCCAGCAGCTTGGACGGAGGTGGGAGGGCCGGGTCCTACGAGCAGTACTTC. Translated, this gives CASSLDGGGRAGSYEQYF. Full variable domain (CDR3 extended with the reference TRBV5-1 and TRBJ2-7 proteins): KAGVTQTPRYLIKTRGQQVTLSCSPISGHRSVSWYQQTPGQGLQFLFEYFSETQRNKGNFPGRFSGRQFSNSRSEMNVSTLELGDSALYLCASSLDGGGRAGSYEQYFGPGTRLTVT.